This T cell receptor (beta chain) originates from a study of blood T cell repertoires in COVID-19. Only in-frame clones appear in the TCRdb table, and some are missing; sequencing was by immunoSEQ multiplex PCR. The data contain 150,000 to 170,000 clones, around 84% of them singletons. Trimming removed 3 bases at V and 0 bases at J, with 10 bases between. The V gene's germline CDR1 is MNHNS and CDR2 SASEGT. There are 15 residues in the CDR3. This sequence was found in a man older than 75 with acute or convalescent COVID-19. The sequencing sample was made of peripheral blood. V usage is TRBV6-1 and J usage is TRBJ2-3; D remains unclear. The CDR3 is CASSEMGASTDTQYF. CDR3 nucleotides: TGTGCCAGCAGTGAGATGGGCGCTAGCACAGATACGCAGTATTTT.